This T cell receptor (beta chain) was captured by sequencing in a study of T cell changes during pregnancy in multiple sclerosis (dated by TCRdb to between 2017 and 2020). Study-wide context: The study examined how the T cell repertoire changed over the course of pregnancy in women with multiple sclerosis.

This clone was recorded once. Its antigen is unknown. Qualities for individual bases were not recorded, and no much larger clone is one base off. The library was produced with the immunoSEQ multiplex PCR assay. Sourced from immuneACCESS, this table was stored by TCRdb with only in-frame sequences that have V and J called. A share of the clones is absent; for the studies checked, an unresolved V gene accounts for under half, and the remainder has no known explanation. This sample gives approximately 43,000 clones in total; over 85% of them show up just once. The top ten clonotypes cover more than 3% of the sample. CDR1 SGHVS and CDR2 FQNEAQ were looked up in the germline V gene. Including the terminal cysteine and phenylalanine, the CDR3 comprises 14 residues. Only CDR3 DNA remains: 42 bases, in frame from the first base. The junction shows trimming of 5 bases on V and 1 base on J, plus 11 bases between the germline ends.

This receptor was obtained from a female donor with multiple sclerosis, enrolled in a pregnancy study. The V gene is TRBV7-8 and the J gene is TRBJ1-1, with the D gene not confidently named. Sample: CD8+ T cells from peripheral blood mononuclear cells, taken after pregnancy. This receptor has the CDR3 CASSPLGSNTEAFF. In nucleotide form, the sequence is TGTGCCAGCAGCCCTTTGGGCTCGAACACTGAAGCTTTCTTT.